The 17 T cell receptor beta chains reported below all come from one sample, sequenced in a study of regulatory T cells in long-lasting Graves disease. HTBI primers from iRepertoire and Arm-PCR of CDR3 regions yielded the TCR beta libraries. TCRdb reprocessed the multiplex PCR reads via MiXCR and lists one record per CDR3 protein. The sample includes about 540,000 distinct CDR3 sequences, around an eighth of them seen just once. Sample time point: newly diagnosed GD, antithyroid drugs for less than 3 months. From PBMCs, RNA was extracted and then used to make the TCR library. The sample was also linked to a second study, of T cells in Graves' hyperthyroidism and ophthalmopathy.

The sample in question was peripheral blood mononuclear cells (PBMCs), obtained at new diagnosis, from a patient treated with antithyroid drugs. The receptor set was obtained from a man under 40 with Graves disease.

This clonotype occurred a few times. The J gene is TRBJ1-4, the V gene TRBV15; weak D call: TRBD1 (6 bases). The CDR3 is made up of 17 amino acids. The V gene's germline CDR1 is LNHNV and CDR2 YYDKDF (reference sequence). The ends were cut back, 0 bases at V and 7 bases at J, with 18 bases in the middle. CDR3 sequence (DNA): TGTGCCACCAGCAGAGATCTCGAGGCAGGGGCAACTGAAAAACTGTTTTTT. It translates to CATSRDLEAGATEKLFF.

About this clonotype: Because it lacks the conserved phenylalanine or tryptophan at the end, this CDR3 is likely a read error. V is TRBV5-1 and J is TRBJ2-7; D possibly corresponds to TRBD1 (5 bases). CDR1 is SGHRS, CDR2 YFSETQ, per germline. The CDR3 runs 14 residues. DNA of the CDR3: TGTGCCAGCAGCCCCTCACAGGCCCTTTACGAGCAGTACTCC. As protein: CASSPSQALYEQYS.

There are many counts of this clonotype. The rearrangement uses TRBV6-5 and TRBJ1-5; D unclear. V was trimmed by 0 bases and J by 7 bases, leaving 7 bases between them. This CDR3 comprises 13 residues. The germline gives CDR1 MNHEY, CDR2 SVGAGI. DNA for the CDR3: TGTGCCAGCAGTTACTCGAATGGACAGCCCCAGCATTTT. Protein sequence: CASSYSNGQPQHF.

This clonotype has a count of ten or more. This chain connects TRBV28 to TRBJ2-3, with 10 positions matching TRBD1. The CDR3 is 13 amino acids. Germline V gene data show CDR1 as MDHEN and CDR2 as SYDVKM. After removal of 4 bases from V and 5 bases from J, the junction contained 0 bases not matched to a gene. CDR3 coding DNA: TGTGCCAGCAGTTGGGACAGGGGAGATACGCAGTATTTT. This sequence encodes CASSWDRGDTQYF.

This clonotype was detected many times. The DNA for the CDR3 is TGTGCCAGCAGTGAGGGAGCGGGAGGGCCCGATACGCAGTATTTT. Protein product: CASSEGAGGPDTQYF. This sequence joins TRBV6-2 or TRBV6-3 and TRBJ2-3, with TRBD2 identical over 10 bases. CDR3 length: 15 amino acids. V shed 5 bases, J shed 6 bases, and the junction held 8 bases outside the gene matches. Germline V gives CDR1 MNHEY, CDR2 SVGEGT.

The chain has TRBV6-1 and TRBJ1-2; D gene uncertain. CDR1 is MNHNS and CDR2 is SASEGT in the germline V gene. V lost 6 bases, J lost 3 bases, and 17 bases lay in between. The CDR3 sequence is 15 residues long. This CDR3 reads CASRPRELTYYGYTF. As DNA, the CDR3 is TGTGCCAGCAGGCCTAGAGAACTTACTTACTATGGCTACACCTTC.

This clonotype was counted many times. The J gene is TRBJ2-1, the V gene TRBV7-2, with 10 bases fitting TRBD1. The CDR3 has 15 residues. After removal of 3 bases from V and 6 bases from J, the junction contained 5 bases not matched to a gene. Germline-derived CDR1 and CDR2 are SGHTA and FQGNSA. Written as DNA, the CDR3 is TGTGCCAGCAGCTTGACAGGGGGCACGCTCAATGAGCAGTTCTTC. Translating it yields CASSLTGGTLNEQFF.

This clonotype was seen only a few times. The chain couples TRBV3-1 to TRBJ2-3; D call uncertain. The CDR3 spans 15 residues. The germline V and J ends were trimmed by 3 bases and 8 bases, with 18 bases remaining between them. Germline loops: CDR1 LGHDT, CDR2 YNNKEL (reference sequence). The CDR3 region has the DNA TGTGCCAGCAGCCACATGGGGTCTCGATTAGCTACGCAGTATTTT. This translates into CASSHMGSRLATQYF.

This chain joins TRBV7-2 and TRBJ2-3; the D gene could be TRBD1 or TRBD2 (7 bases each). Germline-derived CDR1 and CDR2 are SGHTA and FQGNSA. The V end lost 11 bases, the J end lost 2 bases, and 14 bases lay between the germline ends. The CDR3 contains 13 residues. The CDR3 reads CAGRGPNTDTQYF. The CDR3 bases are TGTGCCGGGAGGGGGCCCAACACAGATACGCAGTATTTT.

In its sample, this clonotype was seen a few times. The chain combines TRBV9 with TRBJ2-5, with TRBD2 identical over 8 bases. V lost 4 bases, J lost 5 bases, and 10 bases stayed unmatched. Germline CDR1 is SGDLS and CDR2 is YYNGEE. This CDR3 has 15 amino acids. As DNA, the CDR3 is TGTGCCAGCAGCCCAACACCGAGCGGGAGCGAGACCCAGTACTTC. It translates to CASSPTPSGSETQYF.

This clonotype occurred a few times. This chain connects TRBV5-1 to TRBJ2-1, with D perhaps matching TRBD1 (6 bases). Trimming removed 0 bases at V and 8 bases at J, with 21 bases between. The CDR3 covers 17 residues. Germline V lookup: CDR1 SGHRS, CDR2 YFSETQ. The CDR3 here is CASSLAPLAANRDEQFF. The CDR3 nucleotides read TGCGCCAGCAGCTTGGCCCCCCTAGCCGCGAACAGGGATGAGCAGTTCTTC.

This clonotype appeared many times. CDR3 residues: CASSPEMTDYNEQFF. The CDR3 DNA reads as TGTGCCAGCAGTCCAGAAATGACAGACTACAATGAGCAGTTCTTC. The chain carries TRBV7-8 and TRBJ2-1; D perhaps matches TRBD1 (5 bases). V gave up 6 bases and J gave up 3 bases, with 15 bases separating them. CDR1 and CDR2 (germline): SGHVS, FQNEAQ. This CDR3 has 15 amino acids.

This clonotype was recorded at least ten times. The V and J genes are TRBV24-1 and TRBJ2-2; D possibly corresponds to TRBD1 (5 bases). Germline V lookup: CDR1 KGHDR, CDR2 SFDVKD. This CDR3 spans 15 amino acids. V lost 6 bases and J lost 0, with 10 bases in between. The CDR3 region is CATSTAGPNTGELFF. For the CDR3, the DNA is TGTGCCACCAGTACGGCAGGGCCGAACACCGGGGAGCTGTTTTTT.

In this sample, this clonotype turned up many times. J is TRBJ2-2 and V is TRBV27; the match to TRBD2 covers 7 bases. Losses at the gene ends were 2 bases for V and 0 bases for J; bases not matched to a gene: 6. CDR3 length: 17 amino acids. Germline assignment: CDR1 MNHEY and CDR2 SMNVEV (reference sequence). In DNA, the CDR3 is TGTGCCAGCAGTTTAGTCGGGGGGTGGTCGAACACCGGGGAGCTGTTTTTT. As protein: CASSLVGGWSNTGELFF.

This clonotype was counted ten times or more. The chain recombines TRBV29-1 with TRBJ2-1; maybe TRBD1 (5 bases). Germline CDR1 reads SQVTM; CDR2 reads ANQGSEA. The CDR3 contains 14 residues. V lost 3 bases and J lost 8, with 17 bases in between. For the CDR3, the DNA is TGCAGCGTTGAGGGTGCCCGCAGGGTCGATGAGCAGTTCTTC. This gives the protein CSVEGARRVDEQFF.

This clonotype was detected many times. This chain uses TRBV7-2 with TRBJ1-1; 9 nucleotides line up with TRBD1. This CDR3 contains 16 residues. Germline lookup yields CDR1 SGHTA and CDR2 FQGNSA. With V trimmed by 4 bases and J by 6 bases, 12 bases remained unmatched. The CDR3 sequence: CASSSRRDRAEAEAFF. The CDR3 DNA is TGTGCCAGCAGCTCGCGCCGGGACAGGGCTGAGGCTGAAGCTTTCTTT.

This clonotype has ten or more counts. The chain couples TRBV27 to TRBJ1-2; no firm D call. V lost 3 bases, J lost 2 bases, and 7 bases lay in between. Per germline, CDR1 MNHEY and CDR2 SMNVEV (reference sequence). CDR3 size: 13 residues. In DNA form, the CDR3 reads TGTGCCAGCAGTTTTGCGGGGAACTATGGCTACACCTTC. Its translation: CASSFAGNYGYTF.